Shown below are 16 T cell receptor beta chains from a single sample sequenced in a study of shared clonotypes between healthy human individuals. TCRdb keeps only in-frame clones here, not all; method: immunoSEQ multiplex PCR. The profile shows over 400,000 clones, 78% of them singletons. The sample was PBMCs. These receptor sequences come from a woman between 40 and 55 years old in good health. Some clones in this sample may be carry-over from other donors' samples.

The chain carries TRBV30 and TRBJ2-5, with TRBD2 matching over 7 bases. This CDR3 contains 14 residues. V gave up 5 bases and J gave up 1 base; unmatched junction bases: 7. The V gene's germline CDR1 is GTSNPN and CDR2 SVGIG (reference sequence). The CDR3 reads CAWGGSGFQETQYF. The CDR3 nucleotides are TGTGCCTGGGGAGGTAGCGGGTTCCAAGAGACCCAGTACTTC. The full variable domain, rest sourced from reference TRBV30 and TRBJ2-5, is SQTIHQWPATLVQPVGSPLSLECTVEGTSNPNLYWYRQAAGRGLQLLFYSVGIGQISSEVPQNLSASRPQDRQFILSSKKLLLSDSGFYLCAWGGSGFQETQYFGPGTRLLVL.

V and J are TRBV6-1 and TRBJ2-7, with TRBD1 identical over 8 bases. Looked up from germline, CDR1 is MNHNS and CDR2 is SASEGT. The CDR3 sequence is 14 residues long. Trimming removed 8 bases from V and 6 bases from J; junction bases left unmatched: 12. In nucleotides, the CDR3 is TGTGCCAGCGACACACCGACAGGGGAAGGCGAGCAGTACTTC. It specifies CASDTPTGEGEQYF.

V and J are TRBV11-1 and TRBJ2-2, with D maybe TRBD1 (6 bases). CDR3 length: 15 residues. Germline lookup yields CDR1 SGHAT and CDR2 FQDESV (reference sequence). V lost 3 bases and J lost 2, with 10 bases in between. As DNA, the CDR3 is TGTGCCAGCAGCTTCACAGGGAGTAACACCGGGGAGCTGTTTTTT. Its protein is CASSFTGSNTGELFF.

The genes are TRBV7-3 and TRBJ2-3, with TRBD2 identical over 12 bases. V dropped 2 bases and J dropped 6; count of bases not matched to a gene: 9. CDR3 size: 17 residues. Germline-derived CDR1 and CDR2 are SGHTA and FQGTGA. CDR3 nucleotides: TGTGCCAGCAGCTTAGGAAGGACTAGCGGGATTGGGGATACGCAGTATTTT. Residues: CASSLGRTSGIGDTQYF.

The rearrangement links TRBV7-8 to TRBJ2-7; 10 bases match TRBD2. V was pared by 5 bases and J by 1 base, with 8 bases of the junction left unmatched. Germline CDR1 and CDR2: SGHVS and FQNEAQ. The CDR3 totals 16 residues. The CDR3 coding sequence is TGTGCCAGCAGCCCCCAAGCGGGAGGGGTTTCCTACGAGCAGTACTTC. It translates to CASSPQAGGVSYEQYF.

The CDR3 sequence is CASSLSTSTPYNEQFF. For the CDR3, the DNA is TGTGCCAGCAGCTTAAGCACTAGCACCCCTTACAATGAGCAGTTCTTC. This chain uses TRBV7-2 with TRBJ2-1; tentatively, D is TRBD2 (6 bases). The length of the CDR3 is 16 residues. Germline loops: CDR1 SGHTA, CDR2 FQGNSA. The V gene lost 2 bases and the J gene lost 4 bases, with 15 bases spanning the gap.

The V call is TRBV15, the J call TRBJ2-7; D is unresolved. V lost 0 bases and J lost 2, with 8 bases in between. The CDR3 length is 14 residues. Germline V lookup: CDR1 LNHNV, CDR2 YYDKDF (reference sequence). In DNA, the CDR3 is TGTGCCACCAGCAGAGAACCGGGTCCCTACGAGCAGTACTTC. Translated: CATSREPGPYEQYF.

CDR3 in amino acids: CASSQDTGQIPYEQYF. The DNA for the CDR3 is TGCGCCAGCAGCCAAGATACGGGACAGATACCTTACGAGCAGTACTTC. The chain carries TRBV4-3 and TRBJ2-7, with 7 nucleotides matching TRBD1. CDR3 length: 16 residues. Germline loops: CDR1 LGHNA, CDR2 YSLEER. The V gene end was trimmed by 0 bases and the J gene end by 4 bases; junction bases not matched to a gene: 9.

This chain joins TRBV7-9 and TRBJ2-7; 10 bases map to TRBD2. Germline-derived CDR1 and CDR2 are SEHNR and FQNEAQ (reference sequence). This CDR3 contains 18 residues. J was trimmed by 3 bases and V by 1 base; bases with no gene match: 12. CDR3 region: CASSLGLAGVGVSYEQYF. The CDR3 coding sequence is TGTGCCAGCAGCTTAGGTCTAGCGGGAGTTGGGGTGAGCTACGAGCAGTACTTC.

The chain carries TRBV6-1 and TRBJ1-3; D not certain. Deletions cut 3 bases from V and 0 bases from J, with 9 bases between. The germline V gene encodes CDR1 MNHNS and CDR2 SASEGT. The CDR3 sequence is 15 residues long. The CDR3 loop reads CASSEWPDSGNTIYF. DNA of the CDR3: TGTGCCAGCAGTGAGTGGCCCGACTCTGGAAACACCATATATTTT.

This CDR3 is CASSIAGASGANVLTF. The CDR3 DNA is TGCGCCAGCAGCATAGCGGGAGCCTCTGGGGCCAACGTCCTGACTTTC. The gene calls are TRBV5-1 and TRBJ2-6; 9 bases are shared with TRBD2. The CDR3 is 16 amino acids. CDR1 and CDR2 (germline): SGHRS, YFSETQ. Unmatched junction bases numbered 2, after V lost 4 bases and J lost 0 bases.

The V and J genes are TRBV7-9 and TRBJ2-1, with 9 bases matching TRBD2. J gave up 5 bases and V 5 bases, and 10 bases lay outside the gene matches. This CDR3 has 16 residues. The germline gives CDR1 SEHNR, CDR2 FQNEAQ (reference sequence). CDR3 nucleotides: TGTGCCAGCAGCCCCCATCGGACTAGCGTCGACAATGAGCAGTTCTTC. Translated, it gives CASSPHRTSVDNEQFF.

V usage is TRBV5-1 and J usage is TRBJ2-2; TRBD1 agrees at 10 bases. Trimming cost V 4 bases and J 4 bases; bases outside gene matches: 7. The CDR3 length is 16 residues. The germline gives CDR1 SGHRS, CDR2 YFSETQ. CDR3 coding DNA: TGCGCCAGCAGCACCTCGGGACAGGGGACCACCGGGGAGCTGTTTTTT. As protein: CASSTSGQGTTGELFF. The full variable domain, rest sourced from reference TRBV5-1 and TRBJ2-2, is KAGVTQTPRYLIKTRGQQVTLSCSPISGHRSVSWYQQTPGQGLQFLFEYFSETQRNKGNFPGRFSGRQFSNSRSEMNVSTLELGDSALYLCASSTSGQGTTGELFFGEGSRLTVL.

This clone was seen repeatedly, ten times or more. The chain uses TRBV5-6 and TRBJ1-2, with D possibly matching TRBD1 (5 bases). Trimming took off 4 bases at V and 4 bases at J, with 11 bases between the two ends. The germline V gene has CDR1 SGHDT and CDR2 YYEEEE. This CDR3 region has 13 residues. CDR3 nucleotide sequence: TGTGCCAGCAGCCCGCGACAGATCTATGGCTACACCTTC. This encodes CASSPRQIYGYTF.

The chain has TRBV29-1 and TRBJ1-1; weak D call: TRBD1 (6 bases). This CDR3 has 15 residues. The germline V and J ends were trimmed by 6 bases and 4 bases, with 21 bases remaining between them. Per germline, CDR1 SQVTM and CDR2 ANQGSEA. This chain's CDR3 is CSVSGQSPSSTEAFF. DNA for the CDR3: TGCAGCGTCTCTGGACAGTCACCCTCCTCCACTGAAGCTTTCTTT.

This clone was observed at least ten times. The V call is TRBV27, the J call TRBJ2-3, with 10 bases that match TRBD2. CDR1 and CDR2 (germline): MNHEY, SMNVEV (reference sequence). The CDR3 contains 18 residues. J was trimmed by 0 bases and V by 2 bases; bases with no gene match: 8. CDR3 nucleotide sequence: TGTGCCAGCAGTTTAAAGGCCGGACTAGCGGTTAGCACAGATACGCAGTATTTT. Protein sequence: CASSLKAGLAVSTDTQYF.